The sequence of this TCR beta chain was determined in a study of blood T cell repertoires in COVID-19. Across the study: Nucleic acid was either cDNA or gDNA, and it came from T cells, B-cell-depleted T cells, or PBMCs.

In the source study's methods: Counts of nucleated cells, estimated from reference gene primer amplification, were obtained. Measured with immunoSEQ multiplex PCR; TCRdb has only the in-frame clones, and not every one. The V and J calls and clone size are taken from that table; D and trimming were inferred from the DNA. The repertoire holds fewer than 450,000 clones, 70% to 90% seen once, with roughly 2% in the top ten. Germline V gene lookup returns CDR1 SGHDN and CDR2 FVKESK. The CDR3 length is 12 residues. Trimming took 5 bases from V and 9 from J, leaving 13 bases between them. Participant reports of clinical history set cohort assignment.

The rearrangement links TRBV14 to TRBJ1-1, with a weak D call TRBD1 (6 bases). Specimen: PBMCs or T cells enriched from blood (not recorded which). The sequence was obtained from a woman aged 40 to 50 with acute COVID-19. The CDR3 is CASSAHREKAFF. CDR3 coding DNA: TGTGCCAGCAGCGCCCACAGGGAAAAAGCTTTCTTT. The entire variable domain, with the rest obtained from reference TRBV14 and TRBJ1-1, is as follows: EAGVTQFPSHSVIEKGQTVTLRCDPISGHDNLYWYRRVMGKEIKFLLHFVKESKQDESGMPNNRFLAERTGGTYSTLKVQPAELEDSGVYFCASSAHREKAFFGQGTRLTVV.